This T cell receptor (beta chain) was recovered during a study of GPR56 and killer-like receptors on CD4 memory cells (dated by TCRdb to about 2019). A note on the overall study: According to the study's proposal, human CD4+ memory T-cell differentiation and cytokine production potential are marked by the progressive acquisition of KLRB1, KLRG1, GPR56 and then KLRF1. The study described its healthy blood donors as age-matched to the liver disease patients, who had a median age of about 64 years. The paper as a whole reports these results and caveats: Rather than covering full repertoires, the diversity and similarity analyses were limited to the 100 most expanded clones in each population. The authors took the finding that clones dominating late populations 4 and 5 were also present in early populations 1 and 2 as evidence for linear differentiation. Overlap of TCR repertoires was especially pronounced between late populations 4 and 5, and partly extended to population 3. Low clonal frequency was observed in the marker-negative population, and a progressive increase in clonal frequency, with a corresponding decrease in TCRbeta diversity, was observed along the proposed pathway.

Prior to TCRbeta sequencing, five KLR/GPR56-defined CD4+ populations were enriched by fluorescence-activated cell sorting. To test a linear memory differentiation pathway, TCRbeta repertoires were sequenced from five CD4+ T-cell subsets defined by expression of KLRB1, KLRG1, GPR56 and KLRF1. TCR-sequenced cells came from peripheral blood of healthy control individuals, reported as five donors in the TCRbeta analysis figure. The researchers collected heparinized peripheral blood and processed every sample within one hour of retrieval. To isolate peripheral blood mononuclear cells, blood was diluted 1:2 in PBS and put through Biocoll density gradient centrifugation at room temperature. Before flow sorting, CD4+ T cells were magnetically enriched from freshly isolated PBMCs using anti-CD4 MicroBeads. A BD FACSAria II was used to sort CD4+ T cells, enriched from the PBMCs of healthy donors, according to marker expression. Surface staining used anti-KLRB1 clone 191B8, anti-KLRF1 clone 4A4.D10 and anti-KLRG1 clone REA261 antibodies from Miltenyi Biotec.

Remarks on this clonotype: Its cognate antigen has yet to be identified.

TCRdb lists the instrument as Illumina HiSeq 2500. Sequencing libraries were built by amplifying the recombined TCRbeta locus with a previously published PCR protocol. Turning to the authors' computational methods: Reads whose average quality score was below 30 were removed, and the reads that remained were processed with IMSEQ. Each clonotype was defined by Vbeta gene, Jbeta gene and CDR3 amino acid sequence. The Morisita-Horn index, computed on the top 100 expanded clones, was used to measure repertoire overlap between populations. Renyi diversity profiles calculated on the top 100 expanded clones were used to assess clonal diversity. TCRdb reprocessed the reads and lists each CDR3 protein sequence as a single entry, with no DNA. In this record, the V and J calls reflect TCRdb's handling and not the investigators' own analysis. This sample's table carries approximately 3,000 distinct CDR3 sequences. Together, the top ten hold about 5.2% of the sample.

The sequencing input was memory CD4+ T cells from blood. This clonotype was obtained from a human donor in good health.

The CDR3 in this case is CASSLPDSNQPQHF. Recombination joined TRBV5-5 with TRBJ1-5. The germline V gene (reference sequence) sets CDR1 to SGHKS and CDR2 to YYEKEE. The CDR3 covers 14 residues, taking in both the cysteine and the phenylalanine. DNA for this receptor is not on file. Reference TRBV5-5 and TRBJ1-5 genes cover what lies past the CDR3, so the full variable domain is DAGVTQSPTHLIKTRGQQVTLRCSPISGHKSVSWYQQVLGQGPQFIFQYYEKEERGRGNFPDRFSARQFPNYSSELNVNALLLGDSALYLCASSLPDSNQPQHFGDGTRLSIL.